The 7 T cell receptor beta chains presented below share a single source sample, sequenced in a study of TIL therapy for anti-PD-1-resistant metastatic lung cancer. Sequencing used immunoSEQ v3. Data came from immunoSEQ multiplex PCR; TCRdb stores just in-frame clones and leaves some out. The repertoire consists of 95,000 or so clones, with about 71% occurring once and the leading ten covering roughly 9.7%. As for time point: pre-treatment sample, taken before nivolumab and TIL therapy. Tumor tissue came from excised metastases, mostly pleural nodules or supraclavicular lymph nodes. The sample consisted of tumor tissue, taken at baseline. All receptors derive from a person aged 25 to 80 with non-small cell lung cancer.

The chain couples TRBV7-2 to TRBJ2-5; no firm D call. CDR1 is SGHTA, CDR2 FQGNSA, per germline. V lost 1 base and J lost 5, with 11 bases in between. This CDR3 is built from 14 residues. The CDR3 region is CASSLGLHSETQYF. CDR3 DNA: TGTGCCAGCAGCTTAGGGCTACATTCCGAGACCCAGTACTTC.

The chain has TRBV19 and TRBJ1-4, with D possibly matching TRBD1 (6 bases). Trimming stripped 4 bases from V and 0 bases from J, with 12 bases between. CDR1 is LNHDA, CDR2 SQIVND, per germline (reference sequence). This CDR3 comprises 16 residues. CDR3 loop: CASSTTGKATNEKLFF. CDR3 coding DNA: TGTGCCAGTAGTACTACAGGGAAAGCAACTAATGAAAAACTGTTTTTT.

Only one count was recorded for this clone. This rearrangement joins TRBV29-1 to TRBJ2-3, with no clear D. Germline values: CDR1 SQVTM, CDR2 ANQGSEA. There are 13 residues in the CDR3. V lost 1 base to trimming and J lost 2 bases, with 7 bases between them. As DNA, the CDR3 is TGCAGCGTTGAAGGGCAGTTCACAGATACGCAGTATTTT. Translating gives CSVEGQFTDTQYF.

This sequence joins TRBV18 and TRBJ2-3, with D possibly TRBD1 on 6 matching bases. The V gene's germline CDR1 is KGHSH and CDR2 LQKENI. The CDR3 runs to 17 residues. Trimming left V 3 bases short and J 10 bases short, with 26 bases between. As DNA, the CDR3 is TGTGCCAGCTCACCCCGTTCGGGGCCAGGGGTAAGGGCAGCGCAGTATTTT. Its protein is CASSPRSGPGVRAAQYF. The full variable domain, completed using reference TRBV18 and TRBJ2-3, is NAGVMQNPRHLVRRRGQEARLRCSPMKGHSHVYWYRQLPEEGLKFMVYLQKENIIDESGMPKERFSAEFPKEGPSILRIQQVVRGDSAAYFCASSPRSGPGVRAAQYFGPGTRLTVL.

The rearrangement links TRBV30 to TRBJ2-1, with 7 nucleotides matching TRBD2. The germline V gene encodes CDR1 GTSNPN and CDR2 SVGIG (reference sequence). The V and J ends lost 3 bases and 9 bases, in that order; junction bases with no gene match: 8. The CDR3 is made up of 13 amino acids. CDR3 sequence (DNA): TGTGCCTGGAGGGCTCCGGGAGGTGGTGAGCAGTTCTTC. Protein product: CAWRAPGGGEQFF.

The chain joins TRBV6-4 to TRBJ1-1; D might be TRBD1 (5 bases). The CDR3 is 15 amino acids. CDR1 and CDR2 (germline): MRHNA, SNTAGT. V lost 2 bases to trimming and J lost 1 base, with 11 bases between them. CDR3 in amino acids: CASSDVEDKNTEAFF. The CDR3 DNA reads as TGTGCCAGCAGTGACGTCGAGGACAAGAACACTGAAGCTTTCTTT.

V is TRBV4-1 and J is TRBJ1-4; D call uncertain. This CDR3 has 13 residues. Trimming took off 1 base at V and 8 bases at J, with 8 bases between the two ends. Germline loops: CDR1 MGHRA, CDR2 YSYEKL. CDR3 sequence: CASSQGVYEKLFF. The CDR3 coding sequence is TGCGCCAGCAGCCAAGGGGTATACGAAAAACTGTTTTTT.